This TCR beta chain appears in the sequencing data of a study of blood T cell repertoires in COVID-19. For the study at large: Specimens from acute and convalescent COVID-19 originated in the United States, Italy and Spain. In each case, the material was cDNA or gDNA derived from T cells, B-cell-depleted T cells, or PBMCs.

In the study's own analysis: Amplifying reference gene primers gave estimates of nucleated cell counts. Here immunoSEQ multiplex PCR was the method, and the copy in TCRdb shows in-frame clones only, minus some. D and trimming were read from the DNA, whereas the V and J calls and clone size are those reported in that table. Of about 280,000 clones listed, 86% are singletons. Per the germline V gene, CDR1 is MGHRA and CDR2 is YSYEKL. The V end was cut by 1 base, the J end by 5 bases, with 9 bases between. This CDR3 has 14 residues. The chain uses TRBV4-1 and TRBJ1-5; a possible D gene is TRBD1 (5 bases). Material for sequencing was peripheral blood. The source is a woman aged 25 to 39 who had recovered from COVID-19. CDR3 sequence reads: CASSQGQGDQPQHF. The CDR3 region has the DNA TGCGCCAGCAGCCAAGGGCAGGGCGATCAGCCCCAGCATTTT.